This entry lists 15 T cell receptor beta chains sequenced from one sample in a study of shared clonotypes between healthy human individuals. The repertoire was sequenced with immunoSEQ multiplex PCR; TCRdb's copy has only in-frame clones and lacks some. The repertoire holds roughly 530,000 clones, with 95% to 97% as singletons. The source material was naive CD4+ T cells sorted from blood. Subset defined: CD45RA+ positively selected. Receptor source: a woman under 40 in good health.

The chain employs TRBV28 and TRBJ1-5; tentative D call: TRBD1 (5 bases). Germline-derived CDR1 and CDR2 are MDHEN and SYDVKM. This CDR3 contains 15 residues. V was trimmed by 5 bases and J by 6 bases, leaving 17 bases between them. CDR3 coding DNA: TGTGCCAGCAGTACGGAAGGGTTGGGGGTTCAGCCCCAGCATTTT. This gives the protein CASSTEGLGVQPQHF.

V usage is TRBV6-5 and J usage is TRBJ1-5; TRBD1 matches 7 bases. CDR3 size: 14 residues. V trimming: 6 bases; J trimming: 3 bases; junction bases outside the gene matches: 5. The germline gives CDR1 MNHEY, CDR2 SVGAGI. DNA for the CDR3: TGTGCCAGCAGCTTAGACAGGGACAATCAGCCCCAGCATTTT. Its protein is CASSLDRDNQPQHF.

The chain carries TRBV28 and TRBJ1-3; possibly TRBD1 for D (5 bases). This CDR3 has 15 residues. The germline V gene encodes CDR1 MDHEN and CDR2 SYDVKM. V was pared by 7 bases and J by 0 bases, with 13 bases between. This CDR3 reads CASTGRGSSGNTIYF. The CDR3 region has the DNA TGTGCCAGCACCGGAAGGGGAAGCTCTGGAAACACCATATATTTT.

V and J are TRBV5-1 and TRBJ2-5, with D tentatively TRBD1 (5 bases). The germline V and J ends were trimmed by 0 bases and 11 bases, with 14 bases remaining between them. CDR1 and CDR2 from the germline V gene are SGHRS and YFSETQ. The CDR3 runs 13 residues. This chain's CDR3 is CASSLAEAQAQYF. The CDR3 DNA reads as TGCGCCAGCAGCTTGGCCGAAGCACAGGCGCAGTACTTC.

This sequence joins TRBV2 and TRBJ2-3; D not resolved. Germline CDR1 is SNHLY and CDR2 is FYNNEI. V was clipped by 8 bases and J by 1 base, with 10 bases between them. The length of the CDR3 is 13 residues. The CDR3 nucleotides read TGTGCCAGCGGTTCTCAGGGCACAGATACGCAGTATTTT. Translated, it gives CASGSQGTDTQYF.

The rearrangement uses TRBV7-9 and TRBJ2-7, with unresolved D. Trimming left V 5 bases short and J 2 bases short, with 7 bases between. The CDR3 consists of 12 residues. Germline V gene data show CDR1 as SEHNR and CDR2 as FQNEAQ (reference sequence). The CDR3 DNA sequence: TGTGCCAGCAGCAGACAAGCCTACGAGCAGTACTTC. Protein sequence: CASSRQAYEQYF.

V and J are TRBV21-1 and TRBJ1-5. TRBV21-1 constitutes a pseudogene. This CDR3 is built from 13 residues. As DNA, the CDR3 is TGTGCCAGCAGGGCGTATAGCAATCAGCCCCAGCATTTT. Protein sequence: CASRAYSNQPQHF.

The genes are TRBV7-9 and TRBJ2-7; no clear D gene. The CDR3 is 12 residues long. CDR1 and CDR2 (germline): SEHNR, FQNEAQ (reference sequence). The ends were cut back, 0 bases at V and 13 bases at J, with 13 bases in the middle. CDR3 sequence reads: CASSLAGHSVYF. CDR3 coding DNA: TGTGCCAGCAGCTTAGCGGGCCATTCAGTTTACTTC.

The chain is built from TRBV5-1 and TRBJ2-5; 7 bases line up with TRBD1. The J call may be in error: the DNA end matches TRBJ2-7 better. The CDR3 has 15 residues. CDR1 SGHRS and CDR2 YFSETQ come from the germline V gene. The CDR3 DNA reads TGCGCCAGCAGCTTGGGGTGGGGACAGTCCTACGAGCAGTACTTC. This translates into CASSLGWGQSYEQYF.

This clone was detected only once. The rearrangement joins TRBV11-2 to TRBJ1-5; D uncertain. V was cut by 0 bases and J by 4 bases, with 7 bases left in between. The CDR3 extends over 14 amino acids. From germline, CDR1 is SGHAT and CDR2 FQNNGV. Written as DNA, the CDR3 is TGTGCCAGCAGCTTAGATCCTCGGAATCAGCCCCAGCATTTT. Translated, it gives CASSLDPRNQPQHF.

The chain is built from TRBV30 and TRBJ2-7; no clear D. CDR3 length: 14 residues. The V end was cut by 2 bases, the J end by 6 bases, with 17 bases between. CDR1 is GTSNPN, CDR2 SVGIG, per germline (reference sequence). CDR3 residues: CAWSKTGSPGEQYF. The CDR3 DNA reads TGTGCCTGGAGTAAAACGGGTAGCCCGGGCGAGCAGTACTTC.

The chain couples TRBV5-1 to TRBJ2-2; D is unresolved. V lost 0 bases and J 7 bases, leaving 10 bases between the germline ends. There are 14 residues in the CDR3. Per the germline V gene, CDR1 is SGHRS and CDR2 is YFSETQ. In nucleotides, the CDR3 is TGCGCCAGCAGCTTGGCCCCCGATGGCGGGGAGCTGTTTTTT. Translation: CASSLAPDGGELFF. Drawing the rest from reference TRBV5-1 and TRBJ2-2, the complete variable domain is KAGVTQTPRYLIKTRGQQVTLSCSPISGHRSVSWYQQTPGQGLQFLFEYFSETQRNKGNFPGRFSGRQFSNSRSEMNVSTLELGDSALYLCASSLAPDGGELFFGEGSRLTVL.

The chain carries TRBV7-2 and TRBJ1-2; tentatively, D is TRBD1 (5 bases). V was clipped by 4 bases and J by 6 bases, with 9 bases between them. CDR3 length: 12 residues. The germline CDR1 and CDR2 sequences are SGHTA and FQGNSA. Written as DNA, the CDR3 is TGTGCCAGCAGCTATGTAGGGGATGGCTACACCTTC. It encodes CASSYVGDGYTF.

This chain connects TRBV4-2 to TRBJ2-7; 7 bases are a match to TRBD2. CDR1 is LGHNA and CDR2 is YNFKEQ in the germline V gene. The ends lost 4 bases at V and 4 bases at J; junction bases unmatched: 7. The CDR3 is 14 amino acids. The CDR3 here is CASSPWDYIYEQYF. CDR3 DNA: TGTGCCAGCAGCCCATGGGACTACATTTACGAGCAGTACTTC.

The rearrangement joins TRBV27 to TRBJ2-3; 10 positions match TRBD2. Per germline, CDR1 MNHEY and CDR2 SMNVEV (reference sequence). The junction had 25 bases not matched to a gene; V was cut back by 6 bases and J by 1 base. The CDR3 is 22 residues long. This CDR3 reads CASSRIRKTSGPLLGGTDTQYF. CDR3 bases: TGTGCCAGCAGCCGTATAAGGAAGACTAGCGGGCCCCTCCTAGGGGGCACAGATACGCAGTATTTT.